The T cell receptor beta chain described here comes from a study of blood T cell repertoires in COVID-19. The overall study: From the United States, Italy and Spain came samples of acute and convalescent COVID-19.

TCRdb's copy holds only in-frame clones and misses some; the assay was immunoSEQ multiplex PCR. The sample carries roughly 300,000 clones, approximately 83% recorded once. The CDR3 is made up of 17 amino acids. In germline, CDR1 is SGHAT, CDR2 FQNNGV. The V end lost 1 base, the J end lost 7 bases, and 23 bases lay between the germline ends. This sequence was found in a woman in her fifties or sixties who had recovered from COVID-19. Sequenced: peripheral blood. V and J are TRBV11-2 and TRBJ2-7, with a weak D call TRBD1 (6 bases). CDR3 sequence reads: CASSLGDTGPLAREQYF. The CDR3 DNA is TGTGCCAGCAGCTTAGGCGACACAGGGCCCCTAGCTCGGGAGCAGTACTTC.